Shown below are 19 T cell receptor beta chains from a single sample sequenced in a study of immune evolution from preneoplasia to lung adenocarcinoma. Sequenced by immunoSEQ multiplex PCR; TCRdb stores in-frame clones only, minus some. This table has 6,500 to 9,000 clones, roughly 84% appearing once. Sequencing was done on a sample of FFPE minimally invasive lung adenocarcinoma tissue. The source of these receptors is an older person with lung adenocarcinoma.

This clone appeared once. J is TRBJ2-7 and V is TRBV5-4, with 11 bases that match TRBD1. CDR1 and CDR2 (germline): SGHNT, YYREEE (reference sequence). The CDR3 is 16 residues long. J gave up 3 bases and V 3 bases, and 8 bases lay outside the gene matches. CDR3 sequence: CASSWTDRGRNYEQYF. DNA for the CDR3: TGTGCCAGCAGCTGGACGGACAGGGGGCGAAACTACGAGCAGTACTTC.

This clone was seen more than once but under ten times. V usage is TRBV2 and J usage is TRBJ2-3; 10 bases agree with TRBD2. J gave up 1 base and V 8 bases, and 6 bases lay outside the gene matches. The CDR3 totals 15 residues. CDR1 and CDR2 (germline): SNHLY, FYNNEI. The CDR3 DNA is TGTGCCAGCGAGTCCGGGACTAGCGGCACAGATACGCAGTATTTT. Its protein product is CASESGTSGTDTQYF.

The V gene is TRBV29-1, the J gene TRBJ2-2; 8 nucleotides align to TRBD1. Unmatched junction bases numbered 6, after V lost 7 bases and J lost 5 bases. There are 13 residues in the CDR3. Germline lookup yields CDR1 SQVTM and CDR2 ANQGSEA. The CDR3 region is CSGGTGGTGELFF. In DNA, the CDR3 is TGCAGCGGCGGGACAGGAGGGACCGGGGAGCTGTTTTTT.

The chain combines TRBV5-1 with TRBJ2-5; D is uncertain. Germline V CDR1 and CDR2: SGHRS, YFSETQ. This CDR3 has 11 residues. Between the trimmed V and J ends, which lost 1 base and 2 bases, there was a span of 0 bases. The CDR3 bases are TGCGCCAGCAGCTTGCAAGAGACCCAGTACTTC. Translated: CASSLQETQYF.

CDR3 loop: CASSEFGNQPQHF. CDR3 nucleotides: TGTGCCAGCAGTGAATTTGGCAATCAGCCCCAGCATTTT. V usage is TRBV25-1 and J usage is TRBJ1-5, with D unclear. With 1 base removed from V and 2 bases from J, the gap between germline ends came to 3 bases. Germline loops: CDR1 MGHDK, CDR2 SYGVNS. CDR3 size: 13 residues.

This chain uses TRBV6-6 with TRBJ1-3, with a weak D call TRBD1 (6 bases). CDR3 size: 15 residues. The germline V gene encodes CDR1 MNHNY and CDR2 SVGAGI (reference sequence). V lost 5 bases and J 3 bases, leaving 14 bases between the germline ends. Written as DNA, the CDR3 is TGTGCCAGCAGTACGAGGGGGGCGAGTGGAAACACCATATATTTT. Protein sequence: CASSTRGASGNTIYF.

The rearrangement links TRBV6-5 to TRBJ1-5; D not certain. Germline V gene lookup returns CDR1 MNHEY and CDR2 SVGAGI. The CDR3 has 14 residues. Deletions cut 2 bases from V and 3 bases from J, with 8 bases between. CDR3 coding DNA: TGTGCCAGCAGTTACCGACGGGACAATCAGCCCCAGCATTTT. Translating it yields CASSYRRDNQPQHF.

The chain employs TRBV7-9 and TRBJ1-1; D is ambiguous. The CDR3 is 16 residues long. The germline CDR1 and CDR2 sequences are SEHNR and FQNEAQ (reference sequence). V was shortened by 2 bases and J by 1 base, with 14 bases between the two germline ends. CDR3 sequence: CASSLMVRKGNTEAFF. The CDR3 DNA reads as TGTGCCAGCAGCTTAATGGTCCGAAAGGGGAACACTGAAGCTTTCTTT.

CDR3 in amino acids: CASSYKAGEGYGYTF. The DNA of the CDR3 is TGTGCCAGCAGTTATAAGGCAGGGGAGGGATATGGCTACACCTTC. This chain links TRBV6-6 with TRBJ1-2; the D gene is possibly TRBD1 (6 bases). Germline V gives CDR1 MNHNY, CDR2 SVGAGI (reference sequence). The ends were cut back, 3 bases at V and 5 bases at J, with 16 bases in the middle. This CDR3 is built from 15 residues.

The chain carries TRBV4-3 and TRBJ2-7; no clear D gene. The CDR3 is 13 residues long. V was pared by 6 bases and J by 0 bases, with 9 bases between. Germline CDR1 reads LGHNA; CDR2 reads YSLEER. The CDR3 nucleotides are TGCGCCAGCAGTAACAGCGACTCCTACGAGCAGTACTTC. It specifies CASSNSDSYEQYF.

The gene calls are TRBV28 and TRBJ1-4; maybe TRBD1 (6 bases). Germline lookup yields CDR1 MDHEN and CDR2 SYDVKM. This CDR3 spans 14 amino acids. Trimming pared 4 bases from V and 8 bases from J, leaving 14 bases between. CDR3 in amino acids: CASSSDWGREKLFF. The CDR3 nucleotides read TGTGCCAGCAGTTCCGATTGGGGGCGAGAAAAACTGTTTTTT. The variable domain in full, with the rest retrieved from reference TRBV28 and TRBJ1-4, is DVKVTQSSRYLVKRTGEKVFLECVQDMDHENMFWYRQDPGLGLRLIYFSYDVKMKEKGDIPEGYSVSREKKERFSLILESASTNQTSMYLCASSSDWGREKLFFGSGTQLSVL.

The table lists this clone with a count of one. The chain joins TRBV2 to TRBJ2-7, with D maybe TRBD1 (6 bases). There are 15 residues in the CDR3. Trimming took 2 bases from V and 3 from J, leaving 14 bases between them. The germline CDR1 and CDR2 sequences are SNHLY and FYNNEI. The CDR3 here is CASSENRELIYEQYF. DNA of the CDR3: TGTGCCAGCAGTGAAAACAGGGAGTTGATCTACGAGCAGTACTTC.

The DNA of the CDR3 is TGTGCCAGCAGCGTATCTGTGGGGGAGGGCGGGGAGCTGTTTTTT. It translates to CASSVSVGEGGELFF. The rearrangement uses TRBV9 and TRBJ2-2; 7 positions match TRBD2. CDR1 and CDR2 from the germline V gene are SGDLS and YYNGEE. Trimming removed 1 base from V and 7 bases from J; junction bases left unmatched: 7. The CDR3 covers 15 residues.

The V call is TRBV28, the J call TRBJ2-7; TRBD1 matches 11 bases. Trimming cost V 4 bases and J 4 bases; bases outside gene matches: 3. The germline CDR1 and CDR2 sequences are MDHEN and SYDVKM. The CDR3 contains 14 residues. CDR3 bases: TGTGCCAGCAGTTGGACAGGGGGCTCATACGAGCAGTACTTC. Protein sequence: CASSWTGGSYEQYF.

The chain employs TRBV6-6 and TRBJ1-4; D is undetermined. Trimming removed 6 bases at V and 7 bases at J, with 6 bases between. Germline assignment: CDR1 MNHNY and CDR2 SVGAGI (reference sequence). The CDR3 sequence is 11 residues long. DNA of the CDR3: TGTGCCAGCAGAAACAGTGAAAAACTGTTTTTT. Its translation is CASRNSEKLFF.

This clone was found once. This chain connects TRBV7-9 to TRBJ2-3; 11 bases line up with TRBD2. Germline CDR1 SEHNR, CDR2 FQNEAQ (reference sequence). J was trimmed by 4 bases and V by 2 bases; bases with no gene match: 8. This CDR3 has 17 amino acids. DNA of the CDR3: TGTGCCAGCAGCTTATTCCTAGCGGGAGGTATGGCAGATACGCAGTATTTT. This codes for CASSLFLAGGMADTQYF.

The genes are TRBV28 and TRBJ1-1; D ambiguous. Deletions cut 1 base from V and 11 bases from J, with 5 bases between. The germline V gene has CDR1 MDHEN and CDR2 SYDVKM. The CDR3 has 10 residues. The CDR3 spells CASSLFSAFF. Written as DNA, the CDR3 is TGTGCCAGCAGTTTATTTTCGGCTTTCTTT.

The CDR3 region has the DNA TGTGCCAGCAGATCTGACAGGGGAGACATTCAGTACTTC. Translated, it gives CASRSDRGDIQYF. The chain combines TRBV7-9 with TRBJ2-4; 8 nucleotides agree with TRBD1. The CDR3 consists of 13 residues. The V gene end was trimmed by 6 bases and the J gene end by 8 bases; junction bases not matched to a gene: 6. Germline V gene sequence: CDR1 SEHNR, CDR2 FQNEAQ (reference sequence).

V usage is TRBV7-6 and J usage is TRBJ2-6; tentatively, D is TRBD2 (7 bases). Germline-derived CDR1 and CDR2 are SGHVS and FNYEAQ. CDR3 length equals 17 residues. The V and J ends lost 5 bases and 1 base respectively, with 15 bases between them. The CDR3 region has the DNA TGTGCCAGCAGCGCGAACGAGGGGGGGTCTGGGGCCAACGTCCTGACTTTC. As protein: CASSANEGGSGANVLTF. The full variable domain, rest sourced from reference TRBV7-6 and TRBJ2-6, is GAGVSQSPRYKVTKRGQDVALRCDPISGHVSLYWYRQALGQGPEFLTYFNYEAQQDKSGLPNDRFSAERPEGSISTLTIQRTEQRDSAMYRCASSANEGGSGANVLTFGAGSRLTVL.